The rows below give T cell receptor beta chains drawn from one sample of a study of beta chain features in type 1 diabetes. Sequencing used immunoSEQ multiplex PCR; TCRdb keeps in-frame clones, though not all of them. The sample has about 900,000 clones, 17% seen once. Sequencing input: naive CD4+ T cells from blood. The receptors derive from a young woman in good health. The CDR3 runs from the conserved cysteine through the conserved F or W. Fields, in order: clone size, D gene, V gene, J gene, CDR3 DNA, CDR3 protein. D genes are given only for firm matches. Clone size is shown for a subset of rows, as once, few, many or a class of expanded clone.

clone size: few
D gene: .
V gene: TRBV28
J gene: TRBJ1-2
CDR3 DNA: TGTGCCAGCAGCTTGACCTGGAGGGGTGGCTACACCTTC
CDR3 protein: CASSLTWRGGYTF

clone size: few
D gene: .
V gene: TRBV10-3
J gene: TRBJ2-7
CDR3 DNA: TGTGCCATCTCGGGGTACGGTCCCGAGCAGTACTTC
CDR3 protein: CAISGYGPEQYF

clone size: .
D gene: .
V gene: TRBV2
J gene: TRBJ2-1
CDR3 DNA: TGTGCCAGCAGTGAAGCGCTTCCGGGTACGGAGCAGTTCTTC
CDR3 protein: CASSEALPGTEQFF

clone size: few
D gene: .
V gene: TRBV7-2
J gene: TRBJ1-4
CDR3 DNA: TGTGCCAGCAGCCCTGGACCATCGACTAATGAAAAACTGTTTTTT
CDR3 protein: CASSPGPSTNEKLFF

clone size: few
D gene: TRBD1
V gene: TRBV7-9
J gene: TRBJ1-4
CDR3 DNA: TGTGCCAGCAGCTCGACAGGGTGGGAAAAACTGTTTTTT
CDR3 protein: CASSSTGWEKLFF

clone size: .
D gene: .
V gene: TRBV7-6
J gene: TRBJ2-2
CDR3 DNA: TGTGCCAGCAGCGTCACCGGGGAGCTGTTTTTT
CDR3 protein: CASSVTGELFF

clone size: few
D gene: .
V gene: TRBV6-5
J gene: TRBJ1-1
CDR3 DNA: TGTGCCAGCAGTTACGGTGGTAGCAACACTGAAGCTTTCTTT
CDR3 protein: CASSYGGSNTEAFF

clone size: .
D gene: .
V gene: TRBV9
J gene: TRBJ2-5
CDR3 DNA: TGTGCCAGCAGCATCGGAGGTCCCCAAGAGACCCAGTACTTC
CDR3 protein: CASSIGGPQETQYF

clone size: .
D gene: .
V gene: TRBV5-1
J gene: TRBJ2-5
CDR3 DNA: TGCGCCAGCAGCTTGAACAGGCGGCAGACCCAGTACTTC
CDR3 protein: CASSLNRRQTQYF

clone size: .
D gene: .
V gene: TRBV18
J gene: TRBJ2-1
CDR3 DNA: TGTGCCAGCTCACCAAACGCTCGCTACAATGAGCAGTTCTTC
CDR3 protein: CASSPNARYNEQFF

clone size: few
D gene: TRBD1
V gene: TRBV6-1
J gene: TRBJ1-5
CDR3 DNA: TGTGCCAGCAGTCGAACTACAGGGGATCAGCCCCAGCATTTT
CDR3 protein: CASSRTTGDQPQHF

clone size: .
D gene: TRBD2
V gene: TRBV9
J gene: TRBJ2-1
CDR3 DNA: TGTGCCAGCAGCGTAGCGGGAACTAGCGGGAGGGACCATGAGCAGTTCTTC
CDR3 protein: CASSVAGTSGRDHEQFF

clone size: few
D gene: TRBD2
V gene: TRBV7-3
J gene: TRBJ2-1
CDR3 DNA: TGTGCCAGCAGCCGCCTCCCCAGCGGCGGGAGAAAGGATGAGCAGTTCTTC
CDR3 protein: CASSRLPSGGRKDEQFF

clone size: .
D gene: TRBD2
V gene: TRBV7-9
J gene: TRBJ2-3
CDR3 DNA: TGTGCCAGCAGGATAGCGGGAGTGACAGATACGCAGTATTTT
CDR3 protein: CASRIAGVTDTQYF

clone size: few
D gene: .
V gene: TRBV7-9
J gene: TRBJ2-4
CDR3 DNA: TGTGCCAGCAGCTTAGAAGGGTCCCGACCGCACTTC
CDR3 protein: CASSLEGSRPHF

clone size: few
D gene: .
V gene: TRBV7-2
J gene: TRBJ2-7
CDR3 DNA: TGTGCCAGCAGCTTAGTTCTTAACTACGAGCAGTACTTC
CDR3 protein: CASSLVLNYEQYF

clone size: few
D gene: TRBD2
V gene: TRBV9
J gene: TRBJ2-1
CDR3 DNA: TGTGCCAGCAGGGCTAGCGGGAGCAATGAGCAGTTCTTC
CDR3 protein: CASRASGSNEQFF

clone size: few
D gene: TRBD2
V gene: TRBV7-2
J gene: TRBJ2-7
CDR3 DNA: TGTGCCAGCAGCTTTACTAGCGGGAAGGATCAGTACTTC
CDR3 protein: CASSFTSGKDQYF

clone size: few
D gene: TRBD1
V gene: TRBV9
J gene: TRBJ1-1
CDR3 DNA: TGTGCCAGCAGCGTAAGTTCGGGACAGGGGGTTCTGAACACTGAAGCTTTCTTT
CDR3 protein: CASSVSSGQGVLNTEAFF

clone size: .
D gene: .
V gene: TRBV4-2
J gene: TRBJ1-4
CDR3 DNA: TGTGCCAGCAGCCAAGGCCAGGGTGATGAAAAACTGTTTTTT
CDR3 protein: CASSQGQGDEKLFF

clone size: .
D gene: TRBD1
V gene: TRBV4-3
J gene: TRBJ2-5
CDR3 DNA: TGCGCCAGCAGCCAAGACCACAGGGGTCGAGAGACCCAGTACTTC
CDR3 protein: CASSQDHRGRETQYF

clone size: .
D gene: .
V gene: TRBV7-3
J gene: TRBJ2-5
CDR3 DNA: TGTGCCAGCAGCTTCACAGGGCAAGAGACCCAGTACTTC
CDR3 protein: CASSFTGQETQYF

clone size: few
D gene: .
V gene: TRBV10-2
J gene: TRBJ2-2
CDR3 DNA: TGCGCCAGCAGTCCCGACGGATTGAACACCGGGGAGCTGTTTTTT
CDR3 protein: CASSPDGLNTGELFF

clone size: .
D gene: .
V gene: TRBV4-2
J gene: TRBJ2-1
CDR3 DNA: TGTGCCAGCAGCCAAGAACTGGGAGATGAGCAGTTCTTC
CDR3 protein: CASSQELGDEQFF

clone size: few
D gene: .
V gene: TRBV7-9
J gene: TRBJ2-3
CDR3 DNA: TGTGCCAGCAGCTCGGGACTGAACACAGATACGCAGTATTTT
CDR3 protein: CASSSGLNTDTQYF

clone size: few
D gene: TRBD1
V gene: TRBV6-1
J gene: TRBJ2-1
CDR3 DNA: TGTGCCAGCAGTAGGCCGGGACAGGGCTACAGTGAGCAGTTCTTC
CDR3 protein: CASSRPGQGYSEQFF

clone size: few
D gene: .
V gene: TRBV28
J gene: TRBJ2-3
CDR3 DNA: TGTGCCAGCAGGGACGTCACAGATACGCAGTATTTT
CDR3 protein: CASRDVTDTQYF

clone size: .
D gene: .
V gene: TRBV6-5
J gene: TRBJ2-7
CDR3 DNA: TGTGCCAGCAGTTACTCGGGTTTGACCCATTCCTACGAGCAGTACTTC
CDR3 protein: CASSYSGLTHSYEQYF

clone size: few
D gene: TRBD1
V gene: TRBV7-9
J gene: TRBJ2-5
CDR3 DNA: TGTGCCAGCAGCTTAATTGTATGGCAGGGGGAAGAGACCCAGTACTTC
CDR3 protein: CASSLIVWQGEETQYF

clone size: few
D gene: .
V gene: TRBV7-9
J gene: TRBJ2-6
CDR3 DNA: TGTGCCAGCAGCTTACAGTCAGCTGGGGCCAACGTCCCGACTTTC
CDR3 protein: CASSLQSAGANVPTF

clone size: few
D gene: .
V gene: TRBV7-9
J gene: TRBJ1-1
CDR3 DNA: TGTGCCAGCAGCCGGGGGGGTCTGAACACTGAAGCTTTCTTT
CDR3 protein: CASSRGGLNTEAFF

clone size: few
D gene: .
V gene: TRBV10-3
J gene: TRBJ2-7
CDR3 DNA: TGTGCCATCAGTCCCGGGACGATCAGCTCCTACGAGCAGTACTTC
CDR3 protein: CAISPGTISSYEQYF

clone size: .
D gene: .
V gene: TRBV7-9
J gene: TRBJ2-1
CDR3 DNA: TGTGCCAGCAGCTTTTCCGCGGGCGTAATGGGTGAGCAGTTCTTC
CDR3 protein: CASSFSAGVMGEQFF

clone size: few
D gene: .
V gene: TRBV5-1
J gene: TRBJ2-6
CDR3 DNA: TGCGCCAGCAGCTTGGCCATGGGGCCTCGGGCCAACGTCCTGACTTTC
CDR3 protein: CASSLAMGPRANVLTF

clone size: few
D gene: TRBD2
V gene: TRBV5-1
J gene: TRBJ2-1
CDR3 DNA: TGCGCCAGCAGCGGAGCTAGCGGGAGCTCCTACAATGAGCAGTTCTTC
CDR3 protein: CASSGASGSSYNEQFF

clone size: once
D gene: TRBD2
V gene: TRBV15
J gene: TRBJ2-2
CDR3 DNA: TGTGCCACCAGGGCGTGGGGGGGAGGAGTCACCGGGGAGCTGTTTTTT
CDR3 protein: CATRAWGGGVTGELFF

clone size: few
D gene: .
V gene: TRBV13
J gene: TRBJ1-1
CDR3 DNA: TGTGCCAGCAGCCGAGACAGGAACACTGAAGCTTTCTTT
CDR3 protein: CASSRDRNTEAFF

clone size: .
D gene: .
V gene: TRBV9
J gene: TRBJ2-2
CDR3 DNA: TGTGCCAGCAGCCCCAGAGACGGACAGCACCCGAACACCGGGGAGCTGTTTTTT
CDR3 protein: CASSPRDGQHPNTGELFF

clone size: few
D gene: TRBD1
V gene: TRBV5-1
J gene: TRBJ1-5
CDR3 DNA: TGCGCCAGCAGCTTAGGGGACAGGGCTGGTTCGCCCCAGCATTTT
CDR3 protein: CASSLGDRAGSPQHF

clone size: few
D gene: .
V gene: TRBV4-2
J gene: TRBJ2-6
CDR3 DNA: TGTGCCAGCAGCCAAGTAACAGCCTCTGGGGCCAACGTCCTGACTTTC
CDR3 protein: CASSQVTASGANVLTF

clone size: few
D gene: TRBD2
V gene: TRBV7-8
J gene: TRBJ2-7
CDR3 DNA: TGTGCCAGCAGCTTACTAGCGGGAGTGCGAGAGCAGTACTTC
CDR3 protein: CASSLLAGVREQYF

clone size: .
D gene: TRBD1
V gene: TRBV28
J gene: TRBJ1-2
CDR3 DNA: TGTGCCAGCAGTTCGGGACAGACCTATGGCTACACCTTC
CDR3 protein: CASSSGQTYGYTF

clone size: .
D gene: TRBD2
V gene: TRBV7-9
J gene: TRBJ2-7
CDR3 DNA: TGTGCCAGCAGCTTACTGACGATCGGGAGGGCCTTACATCACGGCGAGCAGTACTTC
CDR3 protein: CASSLLTIGRALHHGEQYF

clone size: .
D gene: TRBD1
V gene: TRBV2
J gene: TRBJ1-4
CDR3 DNA: TGTGCCAGCACAGCGGGACAGGTGCTTGAAAAACTGTTTTTT
CDR3 protein: CASTAGQVLEKLFF

clone size: .
D gene: TRBD2
V gene: TRBV7-7
J gene: TRBJ2-7
CDR3 DNA: TGTGCTAGCAGCCAGGGACAGTTTCTAGCGGGAGTCCCTCCTTCCTACGAGCAGTACTTC
CDR3 protein: CASSQGQFLAGVPPSYEQYF

clone size: few
D gene: TRBD1
V gene: TRBV6-6
J gene: TRBJ2-2
CDR3 DNA: TGTGCCAGCAGCTACTGGACAGGGGGCTTCACCGGGGAGCTGTTTTTT
CDR3 protein: CASSYWTGGFTGELFF

clone size: few
D gene: TRBD2
V gene: TRBV4-3
J gene: TRBJ2-2
CDR3 DNA: TGCGCCAGCAGCCCTGCTAGCGGGAGTAAGAACACCGGGGAGCTGTTTTTT
CDR3 protein: CASSPASGSKNTGELFF

clone size: few
D gene: .
V gene: TRBV9
J gene: TRBJ2-3
CDR3 DNA: TGTGCCAGCAGCGTAGGAAGTGGCACAGATACGCAGTATTTT
CDR3 protein: CASSVGSGTDTQYF

clone size: few
D gene: .
V gene: TRBV29-1
J gene: TRBJ2-5
CDR3 DNA: TGCAGCGTTGCCGGGGCTCGGGAGACCCAGTACTTC
CDR3 protein: CSVAGARETQYF

clone size: .
D gene: .
V gene: TRBV10-3
J gene: TRBJ1-2
CDR3 DNA: TGTGCCATCAGTGAGTCGTGGGGGGTTGCCTATGGCTACACCTTC
CDR3 protein: CAISESWGVAYGYTF

clone size: few
D gene: .
V gene: TRBV14
J gene: TRBJ2-5
CDR3 DNA: TGTGCCAGCAGCCTCAGGACCAGTTCGGCCCAGTACTTC
CDR3 protein: CASSLRTSSAQYF

clone size: .
D gene: .
V gene: TRBV14
J gene: TRBJ2-3
CDR3 DNA: TGTGCCAGCAGCCATATATCGCCCACCACAGATACGCAGTATTTT
CDR3 protein: CASSHISPTTDTQYF